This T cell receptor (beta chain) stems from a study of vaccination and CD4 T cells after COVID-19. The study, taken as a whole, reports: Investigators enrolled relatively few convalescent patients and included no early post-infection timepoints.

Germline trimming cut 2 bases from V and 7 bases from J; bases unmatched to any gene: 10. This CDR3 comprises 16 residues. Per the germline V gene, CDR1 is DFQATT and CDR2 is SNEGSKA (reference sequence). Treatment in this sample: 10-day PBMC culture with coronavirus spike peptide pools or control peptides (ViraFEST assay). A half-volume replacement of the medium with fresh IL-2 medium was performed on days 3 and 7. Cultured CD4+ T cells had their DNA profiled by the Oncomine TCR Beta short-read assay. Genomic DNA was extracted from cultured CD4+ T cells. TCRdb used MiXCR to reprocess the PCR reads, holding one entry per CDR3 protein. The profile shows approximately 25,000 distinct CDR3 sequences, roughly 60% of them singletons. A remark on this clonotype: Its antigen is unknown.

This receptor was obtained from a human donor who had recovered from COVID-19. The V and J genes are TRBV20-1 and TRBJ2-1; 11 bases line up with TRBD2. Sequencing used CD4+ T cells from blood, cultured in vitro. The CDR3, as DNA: TGCAGTGCTAGAATTCCGGGACTAGCGGACACAAATGAGCAGTTCTTC. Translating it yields CSARIPGLADTNEQFF.